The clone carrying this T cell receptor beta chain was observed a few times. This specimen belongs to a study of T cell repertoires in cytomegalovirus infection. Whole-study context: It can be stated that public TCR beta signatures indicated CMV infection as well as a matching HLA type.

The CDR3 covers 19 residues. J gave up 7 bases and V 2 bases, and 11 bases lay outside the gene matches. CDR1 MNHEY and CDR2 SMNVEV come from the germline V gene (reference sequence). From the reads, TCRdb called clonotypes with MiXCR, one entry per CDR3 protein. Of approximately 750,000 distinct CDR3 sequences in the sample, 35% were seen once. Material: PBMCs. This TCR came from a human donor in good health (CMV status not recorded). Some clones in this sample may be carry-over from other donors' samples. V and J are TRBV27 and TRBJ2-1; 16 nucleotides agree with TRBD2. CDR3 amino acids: CASSLGTSGGALWGNEQFF. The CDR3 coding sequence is TGTGCCAGCAGTTTAGGGACTAGCGGGGGGGCGCTATGGGGGAATGAGCAGTTCTTC.